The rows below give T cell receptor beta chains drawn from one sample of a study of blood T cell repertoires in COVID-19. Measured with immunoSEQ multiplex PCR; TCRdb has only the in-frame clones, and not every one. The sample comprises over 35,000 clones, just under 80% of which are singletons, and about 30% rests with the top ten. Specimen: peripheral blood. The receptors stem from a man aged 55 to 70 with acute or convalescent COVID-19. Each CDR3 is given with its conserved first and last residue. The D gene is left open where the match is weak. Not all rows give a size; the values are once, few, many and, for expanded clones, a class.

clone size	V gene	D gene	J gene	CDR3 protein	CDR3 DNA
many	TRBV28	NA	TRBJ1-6	CASGRGSSYNSPLHF	TGTGCCAGCGGTCGCGGGAGCTCCTATAATTCACCCCTCCACTTT
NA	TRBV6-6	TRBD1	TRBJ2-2	CATKGAGGTGELFF	TGTGCCACTAAGGGGGCAGGGGGCACCGGGGAGCTGTTTTTT
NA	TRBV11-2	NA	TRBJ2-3	CATARGQYF	TGTGCCACTGCCCGGGGGCAGTATTTT
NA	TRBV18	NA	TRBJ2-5	CASSPGGGQETQYF	TGTGCCAGCTCACCGGGTGGAGGCCAAGAGACCCAGTACTTC
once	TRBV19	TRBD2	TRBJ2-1	CASTASGSYNEQFF	TGTGCCAGTACCGCTAGCGGGTCTTACAATGAGCAGTTCTTC
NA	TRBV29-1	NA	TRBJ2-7	CSVGAGKVRNEQYF	TGCAGCGTTGGGGCCGGGAAGGTAAGGAACGAGCAGTACTTC
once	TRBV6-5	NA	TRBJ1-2	CASWGLGNYGYTF	TGTGCCAGCTGGGGGCTGGGCAACTATGGCTACACCTTC
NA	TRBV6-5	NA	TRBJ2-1	CASREGHRQFF	TGTGCCAGCAGGGAGGGCCATCGGCAGTTCTTC
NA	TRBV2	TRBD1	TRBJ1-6	CASTALRDRFKHAYNSPLHF	TGTGCCAGCACCGCTTTGAGGGACAGGTTTAAACACGCCTATAATTCACCCCTCCACTTT
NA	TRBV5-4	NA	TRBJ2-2	CASSLPRRSGELFF	TGTGCCAGCAGCTTGCCTAGAAGGTCCGGGGAGCTGTTTTTT
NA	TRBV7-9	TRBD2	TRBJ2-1	CASSSVLAGGGDEQFF	TGTGCCAGCAGCTCTGTTCTAGCGGGAGGTGGGGATGAGCAGTTCTTC
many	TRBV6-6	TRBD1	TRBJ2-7	CAEGQGFYEQYF	TGTGCCGAAGGACAGGGATTCTACGAGCAGTACTTC
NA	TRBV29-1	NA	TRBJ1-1	CSAGGTEAFF	TGCAGCGCCGGAGGGACTGAAGCTTTCTTT
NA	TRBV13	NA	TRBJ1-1	CASSLRNMNTEAFF	TGTGCCAGCAGCTTGAGGAATATGAACACTGAAGCTTTCTTT
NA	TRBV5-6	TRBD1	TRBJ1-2	CASNTLGPGGAGYTF	TGTGCCAGCAACACTTTGGGTCCAGGGGGCGCGGGCTACACCTTC
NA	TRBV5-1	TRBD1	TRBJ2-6	CASSPPGQRFPSGANVLTF	TGCGCCAGCAGCCCACCGGGACAGAGATTCCCCTCTGGGGCCAACGTCCTGACTTTC
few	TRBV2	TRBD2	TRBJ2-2	CASSGLAGAPNTGELFF	TGTGCCAGCAGTGGACTAGCGGGAGCCCCGAACACCGGGGAGCTGTTTTTT
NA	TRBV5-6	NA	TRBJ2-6	CASSSEISGANVLTF	TGTGCCAGCAGCAGCGAAATCTCTGGGGCCAACGTCCTGACTTTC
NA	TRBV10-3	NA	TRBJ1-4	CAISEGQMNEKLFF	TGTGCCATCAGTGAGGGACAGATGAACGAAAAACTGTTTTTT
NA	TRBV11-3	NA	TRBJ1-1	CASSPQASSNTEAFF	TGTGCCAGCAGCCCCCAGGCTTCTTCGAACACTGAAGCTTTCTTT
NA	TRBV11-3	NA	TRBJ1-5	CASSLGTASNQPQHF	TGTGCCAGCAGCTTAGGGACAGCGAGCAATCAGCCCCAGCATTTT
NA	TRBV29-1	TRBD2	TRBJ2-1	CSVAPFVVAGGYEQFF	TGCAGCGTTGCCCCGTTCGTGGTAGCGGGAGGATATGAGCAGTTCTTC
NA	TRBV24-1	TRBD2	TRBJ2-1	CATGSGRLIEQFF	TGTGCCACTGGTAGCGGGAGGTTAATTGAGCAGTTCTTC
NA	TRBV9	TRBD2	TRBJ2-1	CASSASGRFYNEQFF	TGTGCCAGCAGCGCTAGCGGGAGGTTTTACAATGAGCAGTTCTTC
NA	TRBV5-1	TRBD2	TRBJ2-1	CASSLDAGGMNNEQFF	TGCGCCAGCAGCTTGGATGCGGGAGGAATGAACAATGAGCAGTTCTTC
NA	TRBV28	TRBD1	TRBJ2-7	CASSLWTGASYEQYF	TGTGCCAGCAGTTTATGGACAGGGGCTTCCTACGAGCAGTACTTC
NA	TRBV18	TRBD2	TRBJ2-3	CASSPRLAASSTDTQYF	TGTGCCAGCTCACCACGACTAGCGGCCTCCAGCACAGATACGCAGTATTTT